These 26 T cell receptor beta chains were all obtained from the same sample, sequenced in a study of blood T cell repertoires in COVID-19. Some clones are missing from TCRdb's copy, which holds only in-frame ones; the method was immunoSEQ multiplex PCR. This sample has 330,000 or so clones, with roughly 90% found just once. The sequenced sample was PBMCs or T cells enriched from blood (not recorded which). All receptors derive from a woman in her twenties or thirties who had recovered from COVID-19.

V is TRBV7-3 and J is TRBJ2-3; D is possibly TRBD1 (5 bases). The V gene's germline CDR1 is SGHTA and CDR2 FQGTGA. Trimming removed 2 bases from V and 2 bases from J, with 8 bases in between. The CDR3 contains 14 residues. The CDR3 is CASSLAGSTDTQYF. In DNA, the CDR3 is TGTGCCAGCAGCTTAGCAGGGTCCACAGATACGCAGTATTTT.

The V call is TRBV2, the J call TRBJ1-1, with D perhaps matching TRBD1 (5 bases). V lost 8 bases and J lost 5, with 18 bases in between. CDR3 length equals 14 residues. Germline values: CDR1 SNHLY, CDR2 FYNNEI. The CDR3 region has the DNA TGTGCCAGCGGGGAACAGGCCCTCGGAACTGAAGCTTTCTTT. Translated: CASGEQALGTEAFF. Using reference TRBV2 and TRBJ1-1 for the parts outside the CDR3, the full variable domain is EPEVTQTPSHQVTQMGQEVILRCVPISNHLYFYWYRQILGQKVEFLVSFYNNEISEKSEIFDDQFSVERPDGSNFTLKIRSTKLEDSAMYFCASGEQALGTEAFFGQGTRLTVV.

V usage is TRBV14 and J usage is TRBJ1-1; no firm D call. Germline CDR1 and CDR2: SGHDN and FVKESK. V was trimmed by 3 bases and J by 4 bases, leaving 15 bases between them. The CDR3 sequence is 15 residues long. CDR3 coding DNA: TGTGCCAGCAGCCAGGGAGGCTTAGGCGTCACTGAAGCTTTCTTT. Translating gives CASSQGGLGVTEAFF.

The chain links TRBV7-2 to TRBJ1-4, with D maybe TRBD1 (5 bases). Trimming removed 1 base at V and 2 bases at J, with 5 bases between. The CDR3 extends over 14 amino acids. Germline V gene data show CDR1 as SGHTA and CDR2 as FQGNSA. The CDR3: CASSLGGTNEKLFF. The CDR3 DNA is TGTGCCAGCAGCTTAGGGGGCACTAATGAAAAACTGTTTTTT.

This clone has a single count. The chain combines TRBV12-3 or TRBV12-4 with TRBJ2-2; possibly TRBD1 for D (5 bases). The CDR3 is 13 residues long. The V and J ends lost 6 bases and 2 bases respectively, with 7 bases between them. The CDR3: CASRGRNTGELFF. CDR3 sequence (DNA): TGTGCCAGCAGGGGGCGCAACACCGGGGAGCTGTTTTTT.

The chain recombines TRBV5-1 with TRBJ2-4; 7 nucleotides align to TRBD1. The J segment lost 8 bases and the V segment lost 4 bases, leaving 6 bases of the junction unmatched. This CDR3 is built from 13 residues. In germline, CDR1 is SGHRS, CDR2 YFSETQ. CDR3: CASSTDRVDIQYF. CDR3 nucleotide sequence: TGCGCCAGCAGCACAGACAGGGTTGACATTCAGTACTTC.

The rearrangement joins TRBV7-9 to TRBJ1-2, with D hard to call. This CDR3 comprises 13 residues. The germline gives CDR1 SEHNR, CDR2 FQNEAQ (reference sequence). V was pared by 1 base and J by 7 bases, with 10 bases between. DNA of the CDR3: TGTGCCAGCAGCTTAGAAGCCGCGGGTGGCTACACCTTC. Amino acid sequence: CASSLEAAGGYTF.

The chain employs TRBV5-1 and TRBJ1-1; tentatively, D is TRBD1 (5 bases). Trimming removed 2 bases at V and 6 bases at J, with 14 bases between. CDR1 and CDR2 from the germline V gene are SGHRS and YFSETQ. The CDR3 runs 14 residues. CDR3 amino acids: CASSFQGAGAEAFF. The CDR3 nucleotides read TGCGCCAGCAGCTTCCAGGGTGCAGGCGCTGAAGCTTTCTTT.

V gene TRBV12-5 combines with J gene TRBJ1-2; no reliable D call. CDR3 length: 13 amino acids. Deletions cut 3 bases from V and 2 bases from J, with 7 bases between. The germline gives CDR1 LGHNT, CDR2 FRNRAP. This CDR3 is CASGLAGNYGYTF. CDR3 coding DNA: TGTGCTAGTGGTTTAGCGGGGAACTATGGCTACACCTTC.

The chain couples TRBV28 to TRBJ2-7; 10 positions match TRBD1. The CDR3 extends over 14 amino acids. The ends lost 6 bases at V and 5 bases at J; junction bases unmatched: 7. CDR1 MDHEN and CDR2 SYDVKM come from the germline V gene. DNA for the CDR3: TGTGCCAGCAGGCCCGGACAGGGGGACCACGAGCAGTACTTC. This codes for CASRPGQGDHEQYF.

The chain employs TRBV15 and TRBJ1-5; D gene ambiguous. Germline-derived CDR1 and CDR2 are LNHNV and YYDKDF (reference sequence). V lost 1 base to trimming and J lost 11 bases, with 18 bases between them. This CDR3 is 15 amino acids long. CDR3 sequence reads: CATSRVTVAGRAQHF. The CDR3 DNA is TGTGCCACCAGCAGAGTAACGGTAGCGGGTAGGGCCCAGCATTTT.

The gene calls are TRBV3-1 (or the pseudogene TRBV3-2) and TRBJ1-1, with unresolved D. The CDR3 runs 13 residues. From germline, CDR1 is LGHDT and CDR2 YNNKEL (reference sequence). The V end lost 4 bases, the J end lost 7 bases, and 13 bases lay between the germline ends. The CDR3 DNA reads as TGTGCCAGCAGCCCTAGCCACCGACGTGAAGCTTTCTTT. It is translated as CASSPSHRREAFF.

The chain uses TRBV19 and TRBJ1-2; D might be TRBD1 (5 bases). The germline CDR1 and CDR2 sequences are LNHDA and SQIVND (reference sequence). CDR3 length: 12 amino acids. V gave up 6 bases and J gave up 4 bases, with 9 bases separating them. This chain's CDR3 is CASSLDTYGYTF. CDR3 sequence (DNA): TGTGCCAGTAGCCTGGACACCTATGGCTACACCTTC.

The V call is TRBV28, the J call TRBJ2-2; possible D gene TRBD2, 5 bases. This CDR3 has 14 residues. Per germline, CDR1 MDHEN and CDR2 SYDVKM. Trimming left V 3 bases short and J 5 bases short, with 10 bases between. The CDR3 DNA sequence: TGTGCCAGCAGTTTTAGAGGGCGGACCGGGGAGCTGTTTTTT. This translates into CASSFRGRTGELFF.

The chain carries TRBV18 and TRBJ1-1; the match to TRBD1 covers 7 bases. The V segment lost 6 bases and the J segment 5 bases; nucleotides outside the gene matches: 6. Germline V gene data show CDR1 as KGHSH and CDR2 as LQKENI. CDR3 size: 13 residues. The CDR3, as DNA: TGTGCCAGCTCGGAAACAGGGGTAACTGAAGCTTTCTTT. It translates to CASSETGVTEAFF.

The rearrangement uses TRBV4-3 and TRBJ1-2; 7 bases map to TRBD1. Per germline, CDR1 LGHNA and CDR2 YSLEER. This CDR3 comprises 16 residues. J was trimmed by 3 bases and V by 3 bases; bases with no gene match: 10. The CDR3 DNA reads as TGCGCCAGCAGCCAGAGTTGGGACAGCCTAGACTATGGCTACACCTTC. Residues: CASSQSWDSLDYGYTF.

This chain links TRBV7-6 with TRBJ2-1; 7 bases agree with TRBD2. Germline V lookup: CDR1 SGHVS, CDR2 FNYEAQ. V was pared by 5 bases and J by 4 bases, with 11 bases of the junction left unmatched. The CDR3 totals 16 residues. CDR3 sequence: CASSAFLSGLYNEQFF. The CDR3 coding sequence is TGTGCCAGCAGCGCCTTTCTTAGCGGGCTATACAATGAGCAGTTCTTC.

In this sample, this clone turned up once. This CDR3 reads CASSLQGARGYTF. The CDR3 bases are TGTGCCAGCAGTTTACAGGGGGCGCGAGGCTACACCTTC. V is TRBV12-3 or TRBV12-4 and J is TRBJ1-2; 8 nucleotides line up with TRBD1. The CDR3 sequence is 13 residues long. Germline trimming cut 2 bases from V and 8 bases from J; bases unmatched to any gene: 4.

CDR3 nucleotide sequence: TGTGCCAGCAGCTTGGCGGCGCTAGCGTACAATGAGCAGTTCTTC. Its protein is CASSLAALAYNEQFF. The chain employs TRBV5-5 and TRBJ2-1, with a weak D call TRBD2 (6 bases). This CDR3 contains 15 residues. The V gene lost 0 bases and the J gene lost 4 bases, with 11 bases spanning the gap. Germline CDR1 is SGHKS and CDR2 is YYEKEE (reference sequence).

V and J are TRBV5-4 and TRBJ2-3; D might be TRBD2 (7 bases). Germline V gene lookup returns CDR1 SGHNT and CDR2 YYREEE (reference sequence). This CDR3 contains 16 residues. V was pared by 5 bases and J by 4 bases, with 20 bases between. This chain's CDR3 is CASRAGMGGPPDTQYF. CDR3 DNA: TGTGCCAGCAGAGCGGGTATGGGGGGGCCCCCAGATACGCAGTATTTT.

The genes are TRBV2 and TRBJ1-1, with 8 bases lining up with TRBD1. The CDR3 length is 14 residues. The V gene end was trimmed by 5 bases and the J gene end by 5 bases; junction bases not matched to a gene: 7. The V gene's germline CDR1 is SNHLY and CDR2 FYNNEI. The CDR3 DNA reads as TGTGCCAGCAGTTCAGGGGGCCGTTGGACTGAAGCTTTCTTT. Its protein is CASSSGGRWTEAFF.

The DNA of the CDR3 is TGTGCCAGCAGTTACGGCGGCGAGCAGTACTTC. Its translation: CASSYGGEQYF. The chain recombines TRBV6-2 or TRBV6-3 with TRBJ2-7; unclear D gene. Trimming cost V 2 bases and J 6 bases, with 5 bases left between them. The CDR3 sequence is 11 residues long. The germline gives CDR1 MNHEY, CDR2 SVGEGT.

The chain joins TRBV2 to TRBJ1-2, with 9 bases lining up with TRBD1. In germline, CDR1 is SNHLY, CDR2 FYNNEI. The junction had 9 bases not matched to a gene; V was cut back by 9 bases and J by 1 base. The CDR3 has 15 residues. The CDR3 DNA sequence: TGTGCCAGTAGGACCACGGACAGGGGTAACTATGGCTACACCTTC. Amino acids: CASRTTDRGNYGYTF.

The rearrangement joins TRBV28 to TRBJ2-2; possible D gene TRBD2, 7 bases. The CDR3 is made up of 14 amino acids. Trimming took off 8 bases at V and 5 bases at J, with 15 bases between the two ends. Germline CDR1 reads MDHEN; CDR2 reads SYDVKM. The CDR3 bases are TGTGCCAGCTCCGGGGGAGGGGGAACCGGGGAGCTGTTTTTT. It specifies CASSGGGGTGELFF. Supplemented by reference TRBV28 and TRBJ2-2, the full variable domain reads DVKVTQSSRYLVKRTGEKVFLECVQDMDHENMFWYRQDPGLGLRLIYFSYDVKMKEKGDIPEGYSVSREKKERFSLILESASTNQTSMYLCASSGGGGTGELFFGEGSRLTVL.

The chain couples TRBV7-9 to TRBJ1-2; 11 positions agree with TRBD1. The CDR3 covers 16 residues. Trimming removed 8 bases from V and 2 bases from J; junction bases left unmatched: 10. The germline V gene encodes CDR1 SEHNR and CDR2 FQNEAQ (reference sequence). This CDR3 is CASVLGRDRGNYGYTF. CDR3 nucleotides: TGTGCCAGCGTCCTAGGCCGGGACAGGGGGAACTATGGCTACACCTTC.

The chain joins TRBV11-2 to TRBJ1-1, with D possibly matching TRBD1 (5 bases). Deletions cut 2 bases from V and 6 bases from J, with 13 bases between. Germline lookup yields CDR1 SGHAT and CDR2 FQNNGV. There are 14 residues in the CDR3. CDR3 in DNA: TGTGCCAGCAGCTTATCTGGACACCCCGCTGAAGCTTTCTTT. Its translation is CASSLSGHPAEAFF. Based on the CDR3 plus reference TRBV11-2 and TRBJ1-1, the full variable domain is EAGVAQSPRYKIIEKRQSVAFWCNPISGHATLYWYQQILGQGPKLLIQFQNNGVVDDSQLPKDRFSAERLKGVDSTLKIQPAKLEDSAVYLCASSLSGHPAEAFFGQGTRLTVV.